Below are 28 T cell receptor beta chains sequenced from a single sample in a study of T-cell memory formation after mild COVID-19. TCRdb ran MiXCR on the 5' RACE reads and lists one entry per CDR3 protein. The table records fewer than 400,000 distinct CDR3 sequences, 16% of them present only once. Sequencing used PBMCs or a T cell subset sorted from them (not recorded which). Receptors were obtained from a man younger than 35 who had mild COVID-19 (a few samples of this study predate the infection). Cell type and time point are not known.

The V gene is TRBV20-1, the J gene TRBJ1-1; maybe TRBD1 (6 bases). The CDR3 runs 14 residues. Germline lookup yields CDR1 DFQATT and CDR2 SNEGSKA (reference sequence). V lost 1 base to trimming and J lost 1 base, with 10 bases between them. In DNA, the CDR3 is TGCAGTGCTAGAGCAGGGGCCACGAACACTGAAGCTTTCTTT. The encoded protein is CSARAGATNTEAFF.

The chain couples TRBV4-2 to TRBJ2-7; 15 nucleotides line up with TRBD2. Looked up from germline, CDR1 is LGHNA and CDR2 is YNFKEQ. The CDR3 loop spans 16 amino acids. The V segment lost 3 bases and the J segment 5 bases; nucleotides outside the gene matches: 5. The chain's CDR3 is CASSQGLAGGQNEQYF. The CDR3 DNA reads TGTGCCAGCAGCCAGGGACTAGCGGGGGGCCAGAACGAGCAGTACTTC.

This clonotype was counted a few times. V gene TRBV5-1 combines with J gene TRBJ1-2, with D possibly being TRBD1 (5 bases). This CDR3 spans 16 amino acids. Germline assignment: CDR1 SGHRS and CDR2 YFSETQ. The germline V and J ends were trimmed by 0 bases and 0 bases, with 12 bases remaining between them. CDR3 nucleotides: TGCGCCAGCAGCTTGGTCGTCGCAGGGACTAACTATGGCTACACCTTC. Amino acids: CASSLVVAGTNYGYTF.

This clonotype was detected only a few times. The chain is built from TRBV20-1 and TRBJ2-2; D not certain. CDR3 size: 14 residues. Germline V gene lookup returns CDR1 DFQATT and CDR2 SNEGSKA (reference sequence). V lost 1 base and J lost 1, with 7 bases in between. In DNA form, the CDR3 reads TGCAGTGCTAGAGTGTTAGGGAACACCGGGGAGCTGTTTTTT. Translating gives CSARVLGNTGELFF.

The V gene is TRBV20-1, the J gene TRBJ1-5; TRBD1 is a possible D gene (5 bases). The CDR3 spans 15 residues. Trimming took 1 base from V and 2 from J, leaving 12 bases between them. In germline, CDR1 is DFQATT, CDR2 SNEGSKA (reference sequence). As DNA, the CDR3 is TGCAGTGCTAGAGTGAGGGGACTGCGCAATCAGCCCCAGCATTTT. As protein: CSARVRGLRNQPQHF.

This clonotype was detected a few times. The V and J genes are TRBV5-1 and TRBJ2-3; TRBD2 aligns across 11 bases. CDR3 size: 17 residues. Germline lookup yields CDR1 SGHRS and CDR2 YFSETQ. V lost 0 bases and J lost 1; bases outside the gene matches: 4. The CDR3 reads CASSLASGGSGTDTQYF. In DNA, the CDR3 is TGCGCCAGCAGCTTGGCTAGCGGGGGGTCTGGCACAGATACGCAGTATTTT.

This clonotype was seen a handful of times. The genes are TRBV10-3 and TRBJ1-6; the D gene is possibly TRBD1 (6 bases). This CDR3 has 15 amino acids. Germline V gene sequence: CDR1 ENHRY, CDR2 SYGVKD. Trimming pared 4 bases from V and 4 bases from J, leaving 11 bases between. The CDR3 spells CAISVGAAYNSPLHF. In DNA form, the CDR3 reads TGTGCCATCAGTGTGGGGGCCGCGTATAATTCACCCCTCCACTTT.

This clonotype was found a few times. The chain uses TRBV6-5 and TRBJ2-1; D perhaps matches TRBD1 (6 bases). The CDR3 is 15 amino acids. V lost 5 bases and J lost 4, with 15 bases in between. The germline CDR1 and CDR2 sequences are MNHEY and SVGAGI. This CDR3 reads CASSPGALPYNEQFF. The CDR3 bases are TGTGCCAGCAGTCCAGGGGCTCTACCTTACAATGAGCAGTTCTTC.

This clonotype was picked up a small number of times. This sequence joins TRBV7-2 and TRBJ2-3; TRBD2 agrees at 9 bases. CDR3 length equals 14 residues. Germline trimming cut 6 bases from V and 4 bases from J; bases unmatched to any gene: 5. In germline, CDR1 is SGHTA, CDR2 FQGNSA. CDR3 sequence: CASRNAGGSDTQYF. CDR3 DNA sequence: TGTGCCAGCAGAAACGCGGGGGGGTCAGATACGCAGTATTTT.

This clonotype was counted between two and nine times. V and J are TRBV20-1 and TRBJ2-7; 7 bases line up with TRBD1. CDR3 size: 12 residues. Germline V lookup: CDR1 DFQATT, CDR2 SNEGSKA (reference sequence). V trimming: 6 bases; J trimming: 2 bases; junction bases outside the gene matches: 4. The CDR3 region is CSARGQPYEQYF. The CDR3 bases are TGCAGTGCCAGGGGACAGCCCTACGAGCAGTACTTC.

The chain joins TRBV10-3 to TRBJ2-3; D assignment may be TRBD1 or TRBD2 (6 bases each). The CDR3 is 14 residues long. Germline V gene lookup returns CDR1 ENHRY and CDR2 SYGVKD. Trimming stripped 3 bases from V and 4 bases from J, with 11 bases between. For the CDR3, the DNA is TGTGCCATCAGTGAAAGGGGGGAGGCAGATACGCAGTATTTT. It codes for CAISERGEADTQYF.

The rearrangement links TRBV7-2 to TRBJ2-3, with D hard to call. CDR1 SGHTA and CDR2 FQGNSA come from the germline V gene. The CDR3 extends over 13 amino acids. Trimming removed 1 base from V and 13 bases from J, with 15 bases in between. CDR3 sequence: CASSLGIWKLEYF. The CDR3 DNA is TGTGCCAGCAGCTTAGGGATTTGGAAACTGGAGTATTTT.

The chain combines TRBV10-3 with TRBJ2-1; weak D call: TRBD2 (5 bases). Trimming took 4 bases from V and 6 from J, leaving 16 bases between them. CDR1 and CDR2 (germline): ENHRY, SYGVKD. The CDR3 runs to 15 residues. CDR3 in amino acids: CAISGTRDPGNEQFF. The CDR3 nucleotides read TGTGCCATCAGTGGGACCCGGGATCCCGGCAATGAGCAGTTCTTC.

There are a few counts of this clonotype. The chain links TRBV6-1 to TRBJ2-7; 9 bases are a match to TRBD2. Germline V CDR1 and CDR2: MNHNS, SASEGT. The ends lost 5 bases at V and 4 bases at J; junction bases unmatched: 9. This CDR3 spans 15 amino acids. CDR3 sequence (DNA): TGTGCCAGCAGTTACTCTTCTAGCGGGGATTACGAGCAGTACGTC. This sequence encodes CASSYSSSGDYEQYV.

On this clonotype: The junction differs from germline at one of its ends, possibly a read error. The rearrangement joins TRBV6-5 to TRBJ2-7; TRBD1 matches at 7 bases. Germline V gene sequence: CDR1 MNHEY, CDR2 SVGAGI. CDR3 length equals 14 residues. The CDR3 DNA follows: TGTGCCAGCAGTTATGTAGGGGGCTCCAACGAGCAGTACTTC. Its protein is CASSYVGGSNEQYF.

J is TRBJ2-7 and V is TRBV28; 10 bases map to TRBD1. This CDR3 region has 14 residues. Germline-derived CDR1 and CDR2 are MDHEN and SYDVKM. Germline trimming cut 6 bases from V and 5 bases from J; bases unmatched to any gene: 7. The CDR3, as DNA: TGTGCCAGCAGGGGACAGGGGAGTAGCCACGAGCAGTACGTC. It yields the protein CASRGQGSSHEQYV.

In its sample, this clonotype was seen a few times. The chain couples TRBV7-2 to TRBJ1-2; possible D gene TRBD1, 5 bases. The germline gives CDR1 SGHTA, CDR2 FQGNSA. The CDR3 is made up of 14 amino acids. V lost 2 bases and J lost 5, with 12 bases in between. The CDR3 DNA follows: TGTGCCAGCAGCTTATGGGGCGCAGGGTATGGCTACACCTTC. It translates to CASSLWGAGYGYTF. The full variable domain, completed using reference TRBV7-2 and TRBJ1-2, is GAGVSQSPSNKVTEKGKDVELRCDPISGHTALYWYRQSLGQGLEFLIYFQGNSAPDKSGLPSDRFSAERTGGSVSTLTIQRTQQEDSAVYLCASSLWGAGYGYTFGSGTRLTVV.

The V call is TRBV2, the J call TRBJ1-2; D may be TRBD1 (5 bases). Trimming took off 9 bases at V and 0 bases at J, with 14 bases between the two ends. The CDR3 is 14 residues long. Germline V lookup: CDR1 SNHLY, CDR2 FYNNEI. The CDR3 reads CASLRGLANYGYTF. The CDR3 nucleotides are TGTGCCAGTCTTCGGGGCTTAGCTAACTATGGCTACACCTTC.

This clonotype was picked up a small number of times. This sequence joins TRBV29-1 and TRBJ1-2, with TRBD1 matching 9 bases. With V trimmed by 6 bases and J by 3 bases, 14 bases remained unmatched. This CDR3 is built from 16 residues. CDR1 and CDR2 from the germline V gene are SQVTM and ANQGSEA. The CDR3 bases are TGCAGCGTGACAACCGGGACAGGGAAGATGGACTATGGCTACACCTTC. This translates into CSVTTGTGKMDYGYTF.

V usage is TRBV20-1 and J usage is TRBJ2-1, with TRBD2 matching 14 bases. V was pared by 5 bases and J by 12 bases, with 3 bases of the junction left unmatched. The germline V gene has CDR1 DFQATT and CDR2 SNEGSKA (reference sequence). This CDR3 comprises 12 residues. CDR3: CSAGGLAGVQFF. In DNA form, the CDR3 reads TGCAGTGCTGGGGGACTAGCGGGGGTGCAGTTCTTC.

J is TRBJ1-2 and V is TRBV12-3 or TRBV12-4, with D possibly matching TRBD1 (6 bases). Trimming took off 6 bases at V and 4 bases at J, with 15 bases between the two ends. This CDR3 spans 14 amino acids. This CDR3 reads CASRSSGAGYGYTF. The DNA for the CDR3 is TGTGCCAGCAGGTCATCGGGGGCTGGCTATGGCTACACCTTC.

This clonotype has a single count. Relative to the germline gene, one junction end is altered; a read error may explain this. The chain links TRBV7-7 to TRBJ1-3; D not certain. Germline V lookup: CDR1 SSHAT, CDR2 FNYEAQ (reference sequence). The CDR3 is 13 amino acids. CDR3 sequence reads: CASSSSQENTIYF. The CDR3 DNA sequence: TGTGCTAGCAGCTCTTCTCAGGAGAACACCATATATTTT.

This clonotype has a handful of counts. The chain joins TRBV20-1 to TRBJ2-5; 11 nucleotides align to TRBD2. With V trimmed by 4 bases and J by 5 bases, 9 bases remained unmatched. Looked up from germline, CDR1 is DFQATT and CDR2 is SNEGSKA (reference sequence). This CDR3 is 15 amino acids long. CDR3 sequence: CSATIAGGPRETQYF. CDR3 sequence (DNA): TGCAGTGCTACGATAGCGGGGGGGCCCCGGGAGACCCAGTACTTC.

The CDR3: CASSYVRAAGTNEQFF. The DNA of the CDR3 is TGTGCCAGCAGTTACGTCCGGGCCGCGGGGACTAATGAGCAGTTCTTC. This chain joins TRBV6-5 and TRBJ2-1; TRBD2 might be the D (6 bases). Trimming shortened V by 2 bases and J by 7 bases, and 18 bases separated the two germline ends. The germline gives CDR1 MNHEY, CDR2 SVGAGI. The CDR3 spans 16 residues.

Only a few counts were recorded for this clonotype. The rearrangement uses TRBV4-1 and TRBJ2-1, with D possibly matching TRBD1 (5 bases). V shed 4 bases and J shed 0 bases, with 10 bases lying between them. This CDR3 region has 15 residues. Germline V gives CDR1 MGHRA, CDR2 YSYEKL. The CDR3 sequence is CASSLGHSSYNEQFF. The CDR3 DNA reads TGCGCCAGCAGCCTAGGACACAGCTCCTACAATGAGCAGTTCTTC.

The chain employs TRBV11-1 and TRBJ1-1; D may be TRBD1 (5 bases). Germline V gene data show CDR1 as SGHAT and CDR2 as FQDESV (reference sequence). This CDR3 region has 14 residues. Trimming removed 4 bases at V and 2 bases at J, with 11 bases between. CDR3 protein: CASSSWGPNTEAFF. The DNA for the CDR3 is TGTGCCAGCAGCTCGTGGGGACCCAACACTGAAGCTTTCTTT.

V is TRBV4-1 and J is TRBJ2-3; 10 bases are shared with TRBD2. Germline values: CDR1 MGHRA, CDR2 YSYEKL. V trimming: 8 bases; J trimming: 2 bases; junction bases outside the gene matches: 7. The length of the CDR3 is 15 residues. This CDR3 is CASGHSGGTTDTQYF. The CDR3 bases are TGCGCCAGCGGACATAGCGGGGGGACCACAGATACGCAGTATTTT.

This clonotype was found a few times. Written as DNA, the CDR3 is TGTGCCAGCAGTCAGACCGTCACCGGGGAGCTGTTTTTT. This translates into CASSQTVTGELFF. This chain joins TRBV7-8 and TRBJ2-2, with D unresolved. V lost 6 bases to trimming and J lost 4 bases, with 9 bases between them. The CDR3 is 13 residues long. Germline assignment: CDR1 SGHVS and CDR2 FQNEAQ. The whole variable domain, remainder taken from reference TRBV7-8 and TRBJ2-2, is GAGVSQSPRYKVAKRGQDVALRCDPISGHVSLFWYQQALGQGPEFLTYFQNEAQLDKSGLPSDRFFAERPEGSVSTLKIQRTQQEDSAVYLCASSQTVTGELFFGEGSRLTVL.